What follows describes a single T cell receptor (beta chain). Its recognized antigen is unknown. No much larger clone is present one base from it, and per-base qualities are unavailable. A single peripheral blood draw of 95 to 150 mL on average was collected from each donor into heparinised tubes. A BD FACSAria II was used to sort naive, central memory, regulatory and stem cell-like memory CD4+ T cells with a panel that included CD45RO, CCR7, CD25, CD127, CD95 and CD27. A purity above 95% was achieved for all sorted populations. Right away, PBMCs were isolated by Lymphoprep density gradient centrifugation and were stained directly, with no culture step. To minimize batch effects, samples were stained and sorted in pairs, one healthy donor with one patient per experiment. The sample is drawn from a study of beta chain features in type 1 diabetes listed by TCRdb under 2018. Study-wide context: No differences in mean age, gender distribution, total cell number or subset yield were found between patients and healthy donors. A total of 85 million to 140 million sorted cells were examined across all samples, and a strong correlation was observed between cell number per subset and RNA yield. The study compared TCRB repertoires of sorted circulating CD4+ T cell subsets between recently diagnosed type 1 diabetes patients and matched healthy donors. Regulatory and stem cell-like memory subsets were isolated from only 8 patients and about 8 healthy donors, whereas naive and central memory subsets came from all 30 or so donors. Overall study outcomes, separate from this receptor: Naive, central memory and regulatory TCRB repertoires appeared to be more alike among patients than among healthy donors. Type 1 diabetes patients showed a moderate but significant shortening of TCRB CDR3 length in all four CD4+ subsets. HLA sub-analyses involved small numbers of individuals, so any influence of HLA type on TCRB rearrangement remained unresolved. Sequencing cDNA rather than genomic DNA could over-represent highly expressing activated cells, although activation and CD3 levels did not differ between groups. Shorter templates might have been favored by PCR, but patient and control samples were amplified and corrected together, so both groups would have been affected equally by any skew. Fewer insertions and more nucleotide deletions at VDJ recombination sites were observed in patients with type 1 diabetes, implying thymic rearrangement abnormalities.

V drops 3 bases and J drops 5 bases, leaving 8 bases in between. The CDR1 and CDR2 encoded by the germline V gene are SGHTA and FQGTGA. From the cysteine through the phenylalanine, the CDR3 covers 13 amino acids. Solely the CDR3 DNA is kept, with 39 bases framed from the first base. The High Capacity cDNA Reverse Transcription Kit was used to reverse transcribe all of the isolated RNA, meaning that expressed TCRB transcripts were what got sequenced. Naive, central memory and regulatory T cell samples underwent deep immunoSEQ sequencing, averaging about 3.57 million total reads per sample. Sorted cells were lysed in RLT buffer and RNA was extracted with DNase-treated RNeasy Micro or Mini kits, depending on cell number. To prevent cross-contamination, each cell subset was processed individually, whereas patient and healthy donor samples were processed jointly. Using the immunoSEQ multiplex PCR, TCRB sequences were amplified from cDNA into 87-bp fragments spanning the CDR3 region. Sequencing of the amplicons was done on the Illumina HiSeq platform. The authors' analysis ran thus. PCR bias was corrected computationally using synthetic template baselines, and reads within Hamming distance 2 were collapsed, with unmergeable singletons discarded. Reads were aligned to IMGT to assign V, D and J genes, CDR3 length, and insertions or deletions at six rearrangement sites. Within each subset, clonotype counts were normalized to the number of sorted cells before true diversity and Gini coefficients were calculated with the tcR R package. Repertoire sharing was quantified using the overlap coefficient calculated on TCRB nucleotide sequences. As a proxy for the pre-selection repertoire, out-of-frame TCRB sequences from naive cells were analyzed. TCRdb took this table from immuneACCESS and kept in-frame rearrangements with V and J called. Such tables lack part of the clones; where checked against another copy, unresolved V genes explain under half of the gap, and the rest is unexplained. V, J and clone size are those of that table, while D and trimming were read from the DNA. The sample table records hundreds of thousands of clones; about 14% of these occur just once. The top ten constitute just under 0.04% of the sample.

The rearrangement combines TRBV7-3 with TRBJ2-1, and the D gene may be TRBD1, 6 bases matching. The TCR was taken from a man aged 18 to 29 with type 1 diabetes. The sample comprised naive CD4+ T cells from blood. What the cell subset or site label conveys for this sample: true naive CD4+ T cells. CDR3 protein: CASSLKGDNEQFF. The nucleotides read TGTGCCAGCAGCTTGAAGGGGGACAATGAGCAGTTCTTC.